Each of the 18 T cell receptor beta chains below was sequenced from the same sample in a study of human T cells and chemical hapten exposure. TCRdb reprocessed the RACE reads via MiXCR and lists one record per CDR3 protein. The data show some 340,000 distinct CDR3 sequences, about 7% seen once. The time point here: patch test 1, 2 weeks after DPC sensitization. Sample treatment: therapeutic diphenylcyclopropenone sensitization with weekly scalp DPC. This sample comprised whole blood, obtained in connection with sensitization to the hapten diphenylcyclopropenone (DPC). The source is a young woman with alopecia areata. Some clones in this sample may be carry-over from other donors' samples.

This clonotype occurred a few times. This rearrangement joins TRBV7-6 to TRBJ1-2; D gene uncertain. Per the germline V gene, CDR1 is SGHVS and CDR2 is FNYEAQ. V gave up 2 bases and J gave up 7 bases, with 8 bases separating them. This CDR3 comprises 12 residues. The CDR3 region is CASSLYSGGYTF. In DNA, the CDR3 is TGTGCCAGCAGCTTATACAGCGGTGGCTACACCTTC.

Here the CDR3 DNA reads TGTGCCAGCAGCAAACGGGGGGCCCTACAGGGGGCGTCCAAAAACATTCAGTACTTC. Amino acid sequence: CASSKRGALQGASKNIQYF. V usage is TRBV11-2 and J usage is TRBJ2-4, with 9 bases aligning to TRBD1. The CDR3 extends over 19 amino acids. Germline values: CDR1 SGHAT, CDR2 FQNNGV. The junction had 16 bases not matched to a gene; V was cut back by 5 bases and J by 2 bases.

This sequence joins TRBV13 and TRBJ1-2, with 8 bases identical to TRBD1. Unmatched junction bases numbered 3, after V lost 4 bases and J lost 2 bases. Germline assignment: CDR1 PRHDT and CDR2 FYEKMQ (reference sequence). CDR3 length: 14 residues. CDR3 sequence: CASSYGDRNYGYTF. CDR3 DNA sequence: TGTGCCAGCAGCTACGGGGACAGGAACTATGGCTACACCTTC.

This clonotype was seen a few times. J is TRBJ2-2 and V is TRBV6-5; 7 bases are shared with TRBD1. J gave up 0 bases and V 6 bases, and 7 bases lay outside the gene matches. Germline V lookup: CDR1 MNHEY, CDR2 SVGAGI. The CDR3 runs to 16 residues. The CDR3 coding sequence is TGTGCCAGCAGGGACCTGGGGACAGCGAACACCGGGGAGCTGTTTTTT. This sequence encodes CASRDLGTANTGELFF.

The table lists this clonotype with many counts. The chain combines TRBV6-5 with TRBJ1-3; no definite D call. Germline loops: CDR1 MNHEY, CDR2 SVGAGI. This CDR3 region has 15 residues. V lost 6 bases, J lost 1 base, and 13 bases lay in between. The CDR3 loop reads CASSRTGTSGNTIYF. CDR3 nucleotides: TGTGCCAGCAGCCGGACGGGAACATCTGGAAACACCATATATTTT.

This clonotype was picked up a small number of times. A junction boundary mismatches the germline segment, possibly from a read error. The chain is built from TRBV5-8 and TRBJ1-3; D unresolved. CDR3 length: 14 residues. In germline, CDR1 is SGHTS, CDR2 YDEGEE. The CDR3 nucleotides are TGTGCCAGCAGCTTGGGTGGCTCTGGAAGCACCATATATTTT. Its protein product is CASSLGGSGSTIYF.

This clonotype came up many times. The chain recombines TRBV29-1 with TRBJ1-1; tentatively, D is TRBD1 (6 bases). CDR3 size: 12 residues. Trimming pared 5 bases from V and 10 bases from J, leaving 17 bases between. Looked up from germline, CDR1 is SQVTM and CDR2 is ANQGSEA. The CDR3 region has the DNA TGCAGCGTTTTGGACAGTCCCGGAGGAGCTTTCTTT. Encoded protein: CSVLDSPGGAFF.

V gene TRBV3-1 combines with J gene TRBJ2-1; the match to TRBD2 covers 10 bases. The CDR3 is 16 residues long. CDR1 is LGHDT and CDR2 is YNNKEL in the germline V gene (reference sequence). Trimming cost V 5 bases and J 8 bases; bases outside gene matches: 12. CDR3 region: CASSGTASGGAHEQFF. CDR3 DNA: TGTGCCAGCAGCGGGACAGCGAGCGGGGGGGCGCATGAGCAGTTCTTC.

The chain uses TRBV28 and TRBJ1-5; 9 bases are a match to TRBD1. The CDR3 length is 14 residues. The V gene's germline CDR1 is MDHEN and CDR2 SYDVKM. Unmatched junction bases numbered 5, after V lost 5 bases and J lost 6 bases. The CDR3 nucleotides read TGTGCCAGCAGTCCGGACAGGGGAAGTCAGCCCCAGCATTTT. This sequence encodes CASSPDRGSQPQHF.

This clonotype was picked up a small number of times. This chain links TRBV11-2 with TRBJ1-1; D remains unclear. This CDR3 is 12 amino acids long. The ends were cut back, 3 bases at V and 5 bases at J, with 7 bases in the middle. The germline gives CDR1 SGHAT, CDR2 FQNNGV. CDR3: CASSFTSTEAFF. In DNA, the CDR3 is TGTGCCAGCAGCTTCACTTCTACTGAAGCTTTCTTT.

The CDR3 DNA is TGTGCCAGCAGCGCACCGACAAAGGCGCAGTATTTT. This translates into CASSAPTKAQYF. The chain uses TRBV6-4 and TRBJ2-3; D is unresolved. Trimming took off 6 bases at V and 10 bases at J, with 14 bases between the two ends. CDR1 is MRHNA, CDR2 SNTAGT, per germline. The CDR3 is made up of 12 amino acids.

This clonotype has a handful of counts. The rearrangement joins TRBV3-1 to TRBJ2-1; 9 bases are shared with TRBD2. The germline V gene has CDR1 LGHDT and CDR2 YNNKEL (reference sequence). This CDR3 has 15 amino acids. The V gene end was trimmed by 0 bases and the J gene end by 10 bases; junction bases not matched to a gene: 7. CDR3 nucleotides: TGTGCCAGCAGCCAAGAATCCGCGGGGGGGCAAGAGCAGTTCTTC. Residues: CASSQESAGGQEQFF.

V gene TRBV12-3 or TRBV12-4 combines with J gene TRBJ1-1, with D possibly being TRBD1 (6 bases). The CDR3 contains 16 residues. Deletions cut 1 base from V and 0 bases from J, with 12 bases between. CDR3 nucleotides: TGTGCCAGCAGTTTAGACAGTGGACAGCTGAACACTGAAGCTTTCTTT. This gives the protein CASSLDSGQLNTEAFF.

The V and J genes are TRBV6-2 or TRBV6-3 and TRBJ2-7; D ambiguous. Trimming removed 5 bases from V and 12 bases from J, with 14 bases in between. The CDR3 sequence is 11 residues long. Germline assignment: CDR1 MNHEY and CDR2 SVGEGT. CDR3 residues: CASSQIGYLYF. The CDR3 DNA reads TGTGCCAGCAGTCAAATCGGCTACCTGTACTTC.

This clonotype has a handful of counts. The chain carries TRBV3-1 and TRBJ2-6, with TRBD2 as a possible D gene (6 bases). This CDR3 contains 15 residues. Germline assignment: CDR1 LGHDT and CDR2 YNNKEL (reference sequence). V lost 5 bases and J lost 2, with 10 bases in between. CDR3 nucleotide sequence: TGTGCCAGCAGCAGGAGGGTAGCTGGGGCCAACGTCCTGACTTTC. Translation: CASSRRVAGANVLTF.

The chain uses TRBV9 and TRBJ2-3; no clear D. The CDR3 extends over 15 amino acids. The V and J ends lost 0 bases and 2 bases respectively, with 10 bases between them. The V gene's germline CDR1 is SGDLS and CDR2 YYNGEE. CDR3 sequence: CASSVVGGDTDTQYF. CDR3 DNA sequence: TGTGCCAGCAGCGTAGTGGGTGGGGACACAGATACGCAGTATTTT.

In nucleotides, the CDR3 is TGCAGTGCTAGTCATGGACTAGCGGGGCCTGCAGATACGCAGTATTTT. Its translation is CSASHGLAGPADTQYF. The chain combines TRBV20-1 with TRBJ2-3, with 12 bases identical to TRBD2. The CDR3 has 16 residues. Germline CDR1 and CDR2: DFQATT and SNEGSKA (reference sequence). The ends lost 3 bases at V and 4 bases at J; junction bases unmatched: 8.

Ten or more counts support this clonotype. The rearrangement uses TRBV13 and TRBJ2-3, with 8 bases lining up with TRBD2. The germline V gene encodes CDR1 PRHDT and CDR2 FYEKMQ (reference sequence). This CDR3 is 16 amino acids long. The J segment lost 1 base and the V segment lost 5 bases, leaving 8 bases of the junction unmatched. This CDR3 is CASSLPRGGRTDTQYF. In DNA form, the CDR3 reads TGTGCCAGCAGCCTCCCCCGGGGGGGCCGCACAGATACGCAGTATTTT. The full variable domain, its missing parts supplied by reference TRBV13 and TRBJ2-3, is AAGVIQSPRHLIKEKRETATLKCYPIPRHDTVYWYQQGPGQDPQFLISFYEKMQSDKGSIPDRFSAQQFSDYHSELNMSSLELGDSALYFCASSLPRGGRTDTQYFGPGTRLTVL.